This T cell receptor (gamma chain) was retrieved from a study of Vδ1+ human thymocytes. The template was reverse-transcribed extracted RNA. CDR3 amplicons came from multiplex PCR with pooled V-gene forward and constant-region reverse primers. TCRdb re-analyzed the multiplex PCR reads via CATT. The sample consists of under 25,000 gamma-chain clones, roughly an eighth of them appearing once. The V and J ends lost 9 bases and 3 bases, in that order; junction bases with no gene match: 4. CDR1 VENAVY and CDR2 YDSYNSRV come from the germline V gene. This CDR3 contains 12 residues. Purity of the sorted Vdelta1+ thymocytes ranged from roughly 98% to 99.6%. Overall study findings and caveats: Donors shared many TRG clonotypes but few TRD clonotypes. Highly polyclonal TRG and TRD repertoires with Gaussian CDR3 length distributions appeared in thymus. Thymic delta-chain repertoires held about 20% Vdelta2 sequences and few Vdelta3, despite high sort purity.

This clone was counted between two and nine times. Its antigen is unidentified. This TCR was recovered from a child less than two years old who had congenital heart surgery. V usage is TRGV8 and J usage is TRGJP1. Sample: Vdelta1+ gamma-delta thymocytes from the thymus. Subset indicated: FACS-sorted CD3+ TCRalphabeta- TCRVdelta1+ TCRVdelta2- thymocytes. CDR3 in DNA: TGTGCCACCCCTTCCACTGGTTGGTTCAAGATATTT. Protein product: CATPSTGWFKIF.